Listed below are T cell receptor beta chains from one sample, sequenced in a study of blood T cell repertoires in COVID-19. Clones were sequenced by immunoSEQ multiplex PCR, and TCRdb holds only the in-frame ones, with some missing. The profile shows hundreds of thousands of clones, about nine tenths of them singletons. Sequenced material: peripheral blood. Receptors were obtained from a woman aged 30 to 39 with active or convalescent COVID-19. CDR3s include the opening cysteine and the closing phenylalanine or tryptophan. Each record gives: clone size, D gene, V gene, J gene, CDR3 protein, CDR3 DNA. The D gene is left open where the match is weak. Expanded clones are given a class, and other clones once, few, many or no size at all.

size: -; D: TRBD1; V: TRBV2; J: TRBJ1-6; CDR3: CASGPGQGAYSPLHF; DNA: TGTGCCAGCGGCCCTGGACAGGGGGCGTATTCACCCCTCCACTTT
size: -; D: -; V: TRBV6-5; J: TRBJ1-1; CDR3: CASSYSPEIGNTEAFF; DNA: TGTGCCAGCAGTTACTCCCCGGAGATTGGGAACACTGAAGCTTTCTTT
size: once; D: -; V: TRBV30; J: TRBJ1-1; CDR3: CAWDRNTEAFF; DNA: TGTGCCTGGGACAGAAACACTGAAGCTTTCTTT
size: -; D: TRBD1; V: TRBV9; J: TRBJ2-5; CDR3: CASRNRGAIQETQYF; DNA: TGTGCCAGCAGGAACAGGGGGGCAATCCAAGAGACCCAGTACTTC
size: once; D: TRBD2; V: TRBV5-1; J: TRBJ2-1; CDR3: CASSETGLADNEQFF; DNA: TGCGCCAGCAGCGAGACCGGACTAGCGGACAATGAGCAGTTCTTC
size: -; D: -; V: TRBV12-3/TRBV12-4; J: TRBJ1-4; CDR3: CASRRGASEKLFF; DNA: TGTGCCAGCAGACGTGGGGCGAGTGAAAAACTGTTTTTT
size: -; D: -; V: TRBV6-1; J: TRBJ1-5; CDR3: CASSEAPGGVEPQHF; DNA: TGTGCCAGCAGTGAAGCCCCCGGAGGCGTGGAGCCCCAGCATTTT
size: -; D: TRBD1; V: TRBV5-5; J: TRBJ1-1; CDR3: CASSWGQGRTEAFF; DNA: TGTGCCAGCAGCTGGGGACAGGGAAGGACTGAAGCTTTCTTT
size: few; D: TRBD1; V: TRBV19; J: TRBJ1-2; CDR3: CASSKPGQGPVYGYTF; DNA: TGTGCCAGTAGTAAACCGGGACAGGGGCCCGTATATGGCTACACCTTC
size: -; D: -; V: TRBV6-5; J: TRBJ2-7; CDR3: CASGGTVHYEQYF; DNA: TGTGCCAGCGGGGGGACCGTACACTACGAGCAGTACTTC
size: -; D: TRBD1; V: TRBV5-8; J: TRBJ1-1; CDR3: CASSSGQGLFTEAFF; DNA: TGTGCCAGCAGCTCTGGACAGGGACTATTCACTGAAGCTTTCTTT
size: -; D: TRBD1; V: TRBV15; J: TRBJ1-2; CDR3: CATARDRGHYGYTF; DNA: TGTGCCACCGCTCGGGACAGGGGGCACTATGGCTACACCTTC
size: -; D: -; V: TRBV7-9; J: TRBJ2-7; CDR3: CASSYEQAYEQYF; DNA: TGTGCCAGCAGCTACGAACAGGCTTACGAGCAGTACTTC
size: few; D: -; V: TRBV29-1; J: TRBJ1-2; CDR3: CSVSGTSNYGYTF; DNA: TGCAGCGTTAGCGGGACAAGTAACTATGGCTACACCTTC
size: -; D: -; V: TRBV12-5; J: TRBJ1-4; CDR3: CASGQSAGLEKLFF; DNA: TGTGCTAGTGGCCAATCGGCAGGGCTTGAAAAACTGTTTTTT
size: -; D: -; V: TRBV11-3; J: TRBJ1-1; CDR3: CASSLLYIEAFF; DNA: TGTGCCAGCAGCTTACTTTATATTGAAGCTTTCTTT
size: -; D: -; V: TRBV21-1; J: TRBJ2-7; CDR3: CASSKLTGERCEQYF; DNA: TGTGCCAGCAGCAAACTCACAGGGGAACGGTGCGAGCAGTACTTC
size: -; D: -; V: TRBV29-1; J: TRBJ1-2; CDR3: CSGETGNNYGYTF; DNA: TGCAGCGGAGAAACCGGGAACAACTATGGCTACACCTTC
size: -; D: -; V: TRBV5-1; J: TRBJ2-1; CDR3: CASSPRDTPYNEQFF; DNA: TGCGCCAGCAGTCCCCGGGACACCCCTTACAATGAGCAGTTCTTC
size: -; D: -; V: TRBV9; J: TRBJ1-4; CDR3: CASSVKPGPNEKLFF; DNA: TGTGCCAGCAGCGTAAAGCCAGGCCCTAATGAAAAACTGTTTTTT
size: -; D: -; V: TRBV3-1/TRBV3-2; J: TRBJ1-6; CDR3: CASSLQASSPLHF; DNA: TGTGCCAGCAGCCTCCAGGCGTCTTCACCCCTCCACTTT
size: -; D: TRBD1; V: TRBV30; J: TRBJ1-2; CDR3: CAWIPGQGAEGYTF; DNA: TGTGCCTGGATTCCGGGACAGGGCGCGGAAGGCTACACCTTC
size: -; D: -; V: TRBV2; J: TRBJ2-2; CDR3: CARSRGVNTGELFF; DNA: TGTGCCAGAAGCAGGGGGGTGAACACCGGGGAGCTGTTTTTT
size: -; D: -; V: TRBV12-3/TRBV12-4; J: TRBJ1-1; CDR3: CASRQGTEAFF; DNA: TGTGCCAGCAGGCAGGGCACTGAAGCTTTCTTT
size: -; D: TRBD1; V: TRBV5-4; J: TRBJ2-1; CDR3: CASSPPTGSRNNEQFF; DNA: TGTGCCAGCAGCCCCCCGACAGGGTCCCGCAACAATGAGCAGTTCTTC
size: -; D: TRBD2; V: TRBV7-8; J: TRBJ2-5; CDR3: CASSRGDGTSLKETQYF; DNA: TGTGCCAGCAGCCGGGGCGACGGGACTAGCTTAAAAGAGACCCAGTACTTC
size: -; D: TRBD2; V: TRBV3-1/TRBV3-2; J: TRBJ2-3; CDR3: CASSQRARLAGGPTDTQYF; DNA: TGTGCCAGCAGCCAGCGAGCCCGTCTAGCGGGGGGTCCCACAGATACGCAGTATTTT
size: -; D: -; V: TRBV21-1; J: TRBJ1-2; CDR3: CASSKRSGENYGYTF; DNA: TGTGCCAGCAGCAAACGTTCAGGGGAGAACTATGGCTACACCTTC
size: -; D: TRBD1; V: TRBV29-1; J: TRBJ2-7; CDR3: CSVVGTGYSYEQYF; DNA: TGCAGCGTTGTAGGGACAGGGTACTCCTACGAGCAGTACTTC
size: -; D: -; V: TRBV30; J: TRBJ1-6; CDR3: CAWSGDSHSPLHF; DNA: TGTGCCTGGAGCGGGGACTCCCATTCACCCCTCCACTTT
size: -; D: -; V: TRBV19; J: TRBJ1-5; CDR3: CASTKSVDQPQHF; DNA: TGTGCCAGTACCAAGAGTGTCGATCAGCCCCAGCATTTT
size: -; D: -; V: TRBV28; J: TRBJ1-6; CDR3: CASSRKRRDTLPSSYNSPLHF; DNA: TGTGCCAGCAGCCGTAAAAGACGGGACACCCTCCCGAGCTCCTATAATTCACCCCTCCACTTT
size: -; D: TRBD2; V: TRBV10-3; J: TRBJ2-1; CDR3: CAISEPGLATVGKQFF; DNA: TGTGCCATCAGTGAGCCGGGACTAGCGACCGTCGGGAAGCAGTTCTTC
size: -; D: -; V: TRBV11-2; J: TRBJ2-2; CDR3: CASSFHPNYANTGELFF; DNA: TGTGCCAGCAGCTTTCATCCAAACTACGCGAACACCGGGGAGCTGTTTTTT
size: -; D: -; V: TRBV19; J: TRBJ1-4; CDR3: CASCQRGVNEKLFF; DNA: TGTGCCAGTTGCCAGCGGGGGGTTAATGAAAAACTGTTTTTT
size: -; D: -; V: TRBV11-1; J: TRBJ2-2; CDR3: CASSLGENTGELFF; DNA: TGTGCCAGCAGCCTAGGAGAGAACACCGGGGAGCTGTTTTTT
size: -; D: -; V: TRBV21-1; J: TRBJ2-7; CDR3: CASSKGRTSGPYEQYF; DNA: TGTGCCAGCAGCAAGGGGCGGACTAGCGGACCCTACGAGCAGTACTTC
size: once; D: TRBD1; V: TRBV18; J: TRBJ1-6; CDR3: CASSPVTGDSPLHF; DNA: TGTGCCAGCTCACCAGTCACAGGGGATTCACCCCTCCACTTT
size: -; D: TRBD1; V: TRBV6-6; J: TRBJ1-1; CDR3: CASSRPTGYTEAFF; DNA: TGTGCCAGCAGTCGCCCGACAGGGTACACTGAAGCTTTCTTT
size: -; D: -; V: TRBV2; J: TRBJ1-5; CDR3: CASRSQNSNQPQHF; DNA: TGTGCCAGCAGATCACAGAATAGCAATCAGCCCCAGCATTTT
size: -; D: -; V: TRBV29-1; J: TRBJ1-1; CDR3: CSVGTGSEAFF; DNA: TGCAGCGTTGGTACAGGATCTGAAGCTTTCTTT